These 25 T cell receptor beta chains came from one sample sequenced in a study of cytomegalovirus exposure and HLA in healthy donors. The PCR employed 60 Vbeta primers together with 13 Jbeta primers. Using immunoSEQ multiplex PCR, the repertoire was profiled, and TCRdb retains in-frame clones only, with some absent. The sample holds fewer than 90,000 clones, around 76% seen once. Source material: PBMCs. The receptors stem from a man aged 30-40 years in good health and CMV-seropositive.

The gene calls are TRBV5-6 and TRBJ2-7; TRBD2 agrees at 8 bases. The CDR3 extends over 15 amino acids. Trimming took 0 bases from V and 4 from J; bases not matched to a gene: 6. Germline V gives CDR1 SGHDT, CDR2 YYEEEE. The CDR3 loop is CASSLERGGPYEQYF. In nucleotides, the CDR3 is TGTGCCAGCAGCTTGGAACGGGGGGGCCCGTACGAGCAGTACTTC.

This clone turned up a few times. The chain joins TRBV27 to TRBJ2-5; 12 bases line up with TRBD2. The CDR3 length is 15 residues. CDR1 is MNHEY and CDR2 is SMNVEV in the germline V gene (reference sequence). Trimming at V came to 8 bases and at J to 4 bases, leaving 8 bases not matched to a gene. The CDR3 nucleotides read TGTGCCAGCGGGAAACTAGCGGGGGGCGCAGAGACCCAGTACTTC. It yields the protein CASGKLAGGAETQYF.

The rearrangement links TRBV5-1 to TRBJ2-5; 8 nucleotides agree with TRBD1. Germline CDR1 SGHRS, CDR2 YFSETQ. J was trimmed by 5 bases and V by 2 bases; bases with no gene match: 11. This CDR3 has 16 residues. CDR3 in DNA: TGCGCCAGCAGCTTTCCGAACCCAGGGGGCGGGGAGACCCAGTACTTC. The encoded protein is CASSFPNPGGGETQYF. Drawing the rest from reference TRBV5-1 and TRBJ2-5, the complete variable domain is KAGVTQTPRYLIKTRGQQVTLSCSPISGHRSVSWYQQTPGQGLQFLFEYFSETQRNKGNFPGRFSGRQFSNSRSEMNVSTLELGDSALYLCASSFPNPGGGETQYFGPGTRLLVL.

The V call is TRBV5-5, the J call TRBJ2-7, with 9 bases lining up with TRBD1. Germline loops: CDR1 SGHKS, CDR2 YYEKEE (reference sequence). The CDR3 runs to 15 residues. V dropped 0 bases and J dropped 4; count of bases not matched to a gene: 5. Here the CDR3 DNA reads TGTGCCAGCAGCTTGGCGGACAGGGGATTTTACGAGCAGTACTTC. Its translation: CASSLADRGFYEQYF.

The chain couples TRBV9 to TRBJ2-7; no reliable D call. The germline V gene has CDR1 SGDLS and CDR2 YYNGEE. Deletions cut 0 bases from V and 5 bases from J, with 12 bases between. CDR3 length: 14 amino acids. The CDR3 DNA is TGTGCCAGCAGCGTAGCCGCTTCCCCGGACGAGCAGTACTTC. Protein sequence: CASSVAASPDEQYF.

The rearrangement links TRBV7-6 to TRBJ2-1; D is unclear. V dropped 2 bases and J dropped 7 bases, with 18 bases sitting between them. Germline CDR1 reads SGHVS; CDR2 reads FNYEAQ. The CDR3 has 16 residues. CDR3 sequence reads: CASSLYQANSMNEQFF. CDR3 in DNA: TGTGCCAGCAGCTTATATCAGGCGAACTCTATGAATGAGCAGTTCTTC. The full variable domain, its missing parts supplied by reference TRBV7-6 and TRBJ2-1, is GAGVSQSPRYKVTKRGQDVALRCDPISGHVSLYWYRQALGQGPEFLTYFNYEAQQDKSGLPNDRFSAERPEGSISTLTIQRTEQRDSAMYRCASSLYQANSMNEQFFGPGTRLTVL.

The chain combines TRBV13 with TRBJ1-1; 8 positions agree with TRBD1. The CDR3 loop spans 18 amino acids. The V segment lost 5 bases and the J segment 1 base; nucleotides outside the gene matches: 15. Germline lookup yields CDR1 PRHDT and CDR2 FYEKMQ (reference sequence). The CDR3 region has the DNA TGTGCCAGCAGCCGGATGCCAAAGGACAGGGAGACGAACACTGAAGCTTTCTTT. Translation gives CASSRMPKDRETNTEAFF.

The chain combines TRBV18 with TRBJ1-4; 7 bases line up with TRBD1. The junction had 5 bases not matched to a gene; V was cut back by 6 bases and J by 7 bases. The CDR3 extends over 13 amino acids. Per germline, CDR1 KGHSH and CDR2 LQKENI. DNA of the CDR3: TGTGCCAGCTCCCGACAGGGCGGTGAAAAACTGTTTTTT. This encodes CASSRQGGEKLFF.

This clone showed up just once. J is TRBJ1-5 and V is TRBV11-2, with D maybe TRBD1 (5 bases). Germline V CDR1 and CDR2: SGHAT, FQNNGV. V was trimmed by 5 bases and J by 7 bases, leaving 15 bases between them. The CDR3 consists of 14 residues. The CDR3 loop is CASSPAGAGQPQHF. CDR3 in DNA: TGTGCCAGCAGCCCCGCCGGGGCGGGGCAGCCCCAGCATTTT.

The chain joins TRBV6-5 to TRBJ2-7; tentatively, D is TRBD2 (6 bases). The length of the CDR3 is 15 residues. Per the germline V gene, CDR1 is MNHEY and CDR2 is SVGAGI. The ends were cut back, 0 bases at V and 6 bases at J, with 15 bases in the middle. CDR3 region: CASSYSRDLSGEQYF. CDR3 DNA: TGTGCCAGCAGTTACTCGCGGGACTTATCCGGCGAGCAGTACTTC.

This clone was seen only a few times. This chain joins TRBV9 and TRBJ2-3, with TRBD2 matching over 7 bases. The V segment lost 3 bases and the J segment 3 bases; nucleotides outside the gene matches: 7. The V gene's germline CDR1 is SGDLS and CDR2 YYNGEE. The CDR3 loop spans 15 amino acids. Written as DNA, the CDR3 is TGTGCCAGCAGCGCGGGGGACTACCTAACAGATACGCAGTATTTT. Translated: CASSAGDYLTDTQYF.

This chain links TRBV28 with TRBJ2-7, with TRBD1 matching 7 bases. CDR3 size: 12 residues. V trimming: 2 bases; J trimming: 8 bases; junction bases outside the gene matches: 3. The germline CDR1 and CDR2 sequences are MDHEN and SYDVKM. The CDR3 nucleotides read TGTGCCAGCAGTTTAAAGGGGGCGAAGCAGTACTTC. It specifies CASSLKGAKQYF.

This chain uses TRBV30 with TRBJ1-1, with D hard to call. Trimming left V 0 bases short and J 1 base short, with 6 bases between. This CDR3 contains 13 residues. Germline values: CDR1 GTSNPN, CDR2 SVGIG (reference sequence). The chain's CDR3 is CAWSVRGNTEAFF. CDR3 nucleotide sequence: TGTGCCTGGAGTGTTCGGGGGAACACTGAAGCTTTCTTT.

The V call is TRBV15, the J call TRBJ2-7; D gene uncertain. The germline gives CDR1 LNHNV, CDR2 YYDKDF (reference sequence). The CDR3 consists of 15 residues. V gave up 0 bases and J gave up 5 bases, with 14 bases separating them. CDR3 bases: TGTGCCACCAGCAGAGATATAGTCGGGTCGCACGAGCAGTACTTC. It specifies CATSRDIVGSHEQYF.

The CDR3 sequence is CASSSIGQGGDTEAFF. The CDR3 DNA reads as TGTGCCAGCAGCTCTATTGGACAGGGGGGAGACACTGAAGCTTTCTTT. This chain connects TRBV7-9 to TRBJ1-1; 10 nucleotides align to TRBD1. The CDR3 contains 16 residues. Looked up from germline, CDR1 is SEHNR and CDR2 is FQNEAQ (reference sequence). The junction had 8 bases not matched to a gene; V was cut back by 4 bases and J by 3 bases.

In its sample, this clone was seen a few times. The chain uses TRBV14 and TRBJ1-2; 11 bases are a match to TRBD1. The junction had 4 bases not matched to a gene; V was cut back by 3 bases and J by 4 bases. The CDR3 is 15 amino acids. The germline V gene has CDR1 SGHDN and CDR2 FVKESK. In DNA form, the CDR3 reads TGTGCCAGCAGCCAGCCCGGGACAGGGGGCTATGGCTACACCTTC. Protein sequence: CASSQPGTGGYGYTF.

The chain links TRBV10-3 to TRBJ2-7, with TRBD2 identical over 7 bases. V trimming: 3 bases; J trimming: 1 base; junction bases outside the gene matches: 6. The germline gives CDR1 ENHRY, CDR2 SYGVKD. This CDR3 contains 15 residues. Written as DNA, the CDR3 is TGTGCCATCAGTGATATTGTCGGGGGGTCCTACGAGCAGTACTTC. Encoded protein: CAISDIVGGSYEQYF.

This clone was counted between two and nine times. The chain is built from TRBV28 and TRBJ1-1, with TRBD1 identical over 10 bases. The V gene end was trimmed by 5 bases and the J gene end by 7 bases; junction bases not matched to a gene: 7. CDR3 size: 14 residues. Germline V gene lookup returns CDR1 MDHEN and CDR2 SYDVKM. CDR3 nucleotide sequence: TGTGCCAGCAGTGTCCCGGGACAGGGGATTGAAGCTTTCTTT. Its protein is CASSVPGQGIEAFF.

J is TRBJ1-4 and V is TRBV2, with D tentatively TRBD1 (6 bases). Germline V gene lookup returns CDR1 SNHLY and CDR2 FYNNEI. The CDR3 sequence is 14 residues long. Trimming took off 0 bases at V and 14 bases at J, with 16 bases between the two ends. The chain's CDR3 is CASSEALWGRWLFF. The CDR3 DNA is TGTGCCAGCAGTGAAGCGCTTTGGGGGCGTTGGCTGTTTTTT.

The gene calls are TRBV19 and TRBJ2-1, with 8 bases matching TRBD2. CDR3 size: 12 residues. Germline V gene sequence: CDR1 LNHDA, CDR2 SQIVND (reference sequence). Germline trimming cut 5 bases from V and 10 bases from J; bases unmatched to any gene: 4. The CDR3 protein is CASSAGLGEQFF. The CDR3 coding sequence is TGTGCCAGTAGTGCGGGACTAGGGGAGCAGTTCTTC.

The rearrangement links TRBV28 to TRBJ2-5; 10 nucleotides match TRBD1. CDR1 and CDR2 (germline): MDHEN, SYDVKM. There are 12 residues in the CDR3. Trimming took 10 bases from V and 11 from J; bases not matched to a gene: 10. The CDR3 sequence is CATDRGPGEQYF. The DNA for the CDR3 is TGTGCCACCGACAGGGGGCCGGGTGAGCAGTACTTC.

The rearrangement uses TRBV5-1 and TRBJ2-3, with TRBD1 identical over 8 bases. V trimming: 4 bases; J trimming: 0 bases; junction bases outside the gene matches: 4. Germline CDR1 and CDR2: SGHRS and YFSETQ. The CDR3 extends over 15 amino acids. CDR3 sequence: CASSPGQASTDTQYF. CDR3 DNA sequence: TGCGCCAGCAGCCCGGGACAGGCTAGCACAGATACGCAGTATTTT.

This chain joins TRBV19 and TRBJ1-2; D is unclear. Germline V gene sequence: CDR1 LNHDA, CDR2 SQIVND (reference sequence). The CDR3 runs to 14 residues. V lost 7 bases and J lost 3, with 15 bases in between. CDR3 protein: CASNSCCTDYGYTF. The DNA of the CDR3 is TGTGCCAGTAACTCCTGTTGCACCGACTATGGCTACACCTTC.

The chain is built from TRBV9 and TRBJ2-7; TRBD1 agrees at 9 bases. Germline V CDR1 and CDR2: SGDLS, YYNGEE. CDR3 size: 14 residues. Losses at the gene ends were 0 bases for V and 2 bases for J; bases not matched to a gene: 0. The CDR3 sequence: CASSVDRGPYEQYF. Written as DNA, the CDR3 is TGTGCCAGCAGCGTAGACAGGGGGCCCTACGAGCAGTACTTC.

V and J are TRBV28 and TRBJ1-1; D call uncertain. Germline loops: CDR1 MDHEN, CDR2 SYDVKM. This CDR3 contains 13 residues. Between the trimmed V and J ends, which lost 8 bases and 1 base, there was a span of 11 bases. Here the CDR3 DNA reads TGTGCCAGCGGGGTTGGAGGGAACACTGAAGCTTTCTTT. The encoded protein is CASGVGGNTEAFF.